This is a list of T cell receptor beta chains from one sample in a study of blood T cell repertoires in COVID-19. Measured with immunoSEQ multiplex PCR; TCRdb has only the in-frame clones, and not every one. The sample shows 350,000 to 400,000 clones, almost 90% of them seen only once. Sequenced: peripheral blood. Every receptor here comes from a man between 18 and 29 years old with active or convalescent COVID-19. Both conserved end residues are part of each CDR3. A D gene is named only where the DNA matches it firmly. Size is omitted from some rows. Given values are once, few, many or a class for expanded clones.

clone_size: NA
j_call: TRBJ1-5
d_call: NA
v_call: TRBV29-1
cdr3_nt: TGCAGCGCCGTCATCGGTGGTCAGCCCCAGCATTTT
cdr3_aa: CSAVIGGQPQHF

clone_size: NA
j_call: TRBJ2-3
d_call: NA
v_call: TRBV24-1
cdr3_nt: TGTGCCACCAGTGATTGGGGAGGAGGAACAGATACGCAGTATTTT
cdr3_aa: CATSDWGGGTDTQYF

clone_size: NA
j_call: TRBJ1-5
d_call: NA
v_call: TRBV4-3
cdr3_nt: TGCGCCAGCAGCCACGACTATGGGAGCAATCAGCCCCAGCATTTT
cdr3_aa: CASSHDYGSNQPQHF

clone_size: once
j_call: TRBJ2-7
d_call: NA
v_call: TRBV5-6
cdr3_nt: TGTGCCAGCAGCCCGGGTGTCAACTCCTACGAGCAGTACTTC
cdr3_aa: CASSPGVNSYEQYF

clone_size: once
j_call: TRBJ1-3
d_call: NA
v_call: TRBV30
cdr3_nt: TGTGCCTGGGCGGGGGGGTACTCTGGAAACACCATATATTTT
cdr3_aa: CAWAGGYSGNTIYF

clone_size: NA
j_call: TRBJ2-7
d_call: NA
v_call: TRBV5-1
cdr3_nt: TGCGCCAGCAGCCTTTCCGGGTCCCACTACGAGCAGTACTTC
cdr3_aa: CASSLSGSHYEQYF

clone_size: NA
j_call: TRBJ1-1
d_call: NA
v_call: TRBV25-1
cdr3_nt: TGTGCCAGCAGCCTCAACGATGGGCCCACTGAAGCTTTCTTT
cdr3_aa: CASSLNDGPTEAFF

clone_size: NA
j_call: TRBJ1-5
d_call: TRBD1
v_call: TRBV16
cdr3_nt: TGTGCCAGCAGCCAGGAGACAGGGATTGGGAATCAGCCCCAGCATTTT
cdr3_aa: CASSQETGIGNQPQHF

clone_size: NA
j_call: TRBJ2-2
d_call: NA
v_call: TRBV24-1
cdr3_nt: TGTGCCACCAGAGACTCAGGGAATCCCGGGGAGCTGTTTTTT
cdr3_aa: CATRDSGNPGELFF

clone_size: NA
j_call: TRBJ2-1
d_call: NA
v_call: TRBV11-1
cdr3_nt: TGTGCCAGCGGCCAGGCTGGATACAATGAGCAGTTCTTC
cdr3_aa: CASGQAGYNEQFF

clone_size: NA
j_call: TRBJ2-1
d_call: TRBD2
v_call: TRBV28
cdr3_nt: TGTGCCAGCAGTTTCCTTAGCGGGGGAAACAATGAGCAGTTCTTC
cdr3_aa: CASSFLSGGNNEQFF

clone_size: once
j_call: TRBJ2-3
d_call: NA
v_call: TRBV24-1
cdr3_nt: TGTGCCACCAGTGGCGTCGGGGGGCTTACCACAGATACGCAGTATTTT
cdr3_aa: CATSGVGGLTTDTQYF

clone_size: NA
j_call: TRBJ1-4
d_call: TRBD1
v_call: TRBV4-3
cdr3_nt: TGCGCCAGCAGCCAAGATTCAGGGGGTGAGGAAAAACTGTTTTTT
cdr3_aa: CASSQDSGGEEKLFF

clone_size: NA
j_call: TRBJ2-5
d_call: TRBD1
v_call: TRBV19
cdr3_nt: TGTGCCAGTAGTCCCAGGGGGCGCGGGGAGACCCAGTACTTC
cdr3_aa: CASSPRGRGETQYF

clone_size: NA
j_call: TRBJ2-7
d_call: NA
v_call: TRBV9
cdr3_nt: TGTGCCAGCAGCGTAGCCTCCACCTACTCCTACGAGCAGTACTTC
cdr3_aa: CASSVASTYSYEQYF

clone_size: NA
j_call: TRBJ2-1
d_call: TRBD1
v_call: TRBV15
cdr3_nt: TGTGCCACCAGCATCCCCGTCAGACAGGGGAGCTCCTACAATGAGCAGTTCTTC
cdr3_aa: CATSIPVRQGSSYNEQFF

clone_size: NA
j_call: TRBJ2-1
d_call: TRBD1
v_call: TRBV29-1
cdr3_nt: TGCAGCGTTGTGGGGACAGGTGGCGTCAATGAGCAGTTCTTC
cdr3_aa: CSVVGTGGVNEQFF

clone_size: NA
j_call: TRBJ1-5
d_call: NA
v_call: TRBV28
cdr3_nt: TGTGCCAGCAGTTTCAGGGGTTCGATCAATCAGCCCCAGCATTTT
cdr3_aa: CASSFRGSINQPQHF

clone_size: NA
j_call: TRBJ1-2
d_call: TRBD1
v_call: TRBV6-2/TRBV6-3
cdr3_nt: TGTGCCAGCAGTTACGGGACAGGGGGTGCTTCCTTCTATGGCTACACCTTC
cdr3_aa: CASSYGTGGASFYGYTF

clone_size: NA
j_call: TRBJ1-6
d_call: TRBD1
v_call: TRBV18
cdr3_nt: TGTGCCAGCTCACCACCCGACAGGGCCAATAATTCACCCCTCCACTTT
cdr3_aa: CASSPPDRANNSPLHF

clone_size: once
j_call: TRBJ1-6
d_call: TRBD1
v_call: TRBV7-9
cdr3_nt: TGTGCCAGCAGTTTGGGACAGGAGACTAATTCACCCCTCCACTTT
cdr3_aa: CASSLGQETNSPLHF

clone_size: NA
j_call: TRBJ1-2
d_call: NA
v_call: TRBV10-3
cdr3_nt: TGTGCCATCAGGTCCGGGACTGATTATGGCTACACCTTC
cdr3_aa: CAIRSGTDYGYTF

clone_size: NA
j_call: TRBJ2-7
d_call: TRBD1
v_call: TRBV28
cdr3_nt: TGTGCCAGCAGTCCGGGGGGGACAGGGGGCAAGTACGAGCAGTACTTC
cdr3_aa: CASSPGGTGGKYEQYF

clone_size: NA
j_call: TRBJ2-7
d_call: NA
v_call: TRBV28
cdr3_nt: TGTGCCAGCAGTCCGCCGGGACGGGAGCATTCTTGGACCTACGAGCAGTACTTC
cdr3_aa: CASSPPGREHSWTYEQYF

clone_size: NA
j_call: TRBJ1-2
d_call: NA
v_call: TRBV6-5
cdr3_nt: TGTGCCAGCAGTCGCGGCCGCGGGGGAGATGGCTACACCTTC
cdr3_aa: CASSRGRGGDGYTF

clone_size: NA
j_call: TRBJ2-7
d_call: NA
v_call: TRBV27
cdr3_nt: TGTGCCAGCAGTTTATCGGGGGCCCCCTACGAGCAGTACTTC
cdr3_aa: CASSLSGAPYEQYF

clone_size: NA
j_call: TRBJ2-3
d_call: TRBD2
v_call: TRBV30
cdr3_nt: TGTGCCTGGAGTGGCCTAGCGGGTGCTAGCACAGATACGCAGTATTTT
cdr3_aa: CAWSGLAGASTDTQYF

clone_size: once
j_call: TRBJ2-7
d_call: NA
v_call: TRBV27
cdr3_nt: TGTGCCAGCAGTTTATCTAGGTCAGGGCCCTACGAGCAGTACTTC
cdr3_aa: CASSLSRSGPYEQYF